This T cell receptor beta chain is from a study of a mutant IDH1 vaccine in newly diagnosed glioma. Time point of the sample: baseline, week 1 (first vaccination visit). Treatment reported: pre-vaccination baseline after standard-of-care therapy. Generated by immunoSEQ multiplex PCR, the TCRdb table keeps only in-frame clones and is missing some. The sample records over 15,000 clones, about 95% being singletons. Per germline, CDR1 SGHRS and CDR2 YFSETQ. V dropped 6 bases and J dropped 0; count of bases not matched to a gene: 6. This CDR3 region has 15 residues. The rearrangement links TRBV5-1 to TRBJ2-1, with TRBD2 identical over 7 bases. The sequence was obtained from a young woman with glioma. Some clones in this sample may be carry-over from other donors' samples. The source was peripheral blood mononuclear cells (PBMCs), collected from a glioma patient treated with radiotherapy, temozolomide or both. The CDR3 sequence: CASTPSGSSYNEQFF. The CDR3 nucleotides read TGCGCCAGCACTCCTAGCGGAAGCTCCTACAATGAGCAGTTCTTC.